This T cell receptor beta chain was identified in a study of blood T cell repertoires in COVID-19. At the level of the study: Both acute and convalescent COVID-19 samples were obtained from the United States, Italy and Spain. Sources were T cells, B-cell-depleted T cells, or PBMCs; the material itself was cDNA or gDNA.

Original handling: For nucleated cells, counts were estimated from reference gene primer amplification. Sequencing was performed with immunoSEQ multiplex PCR; in TCRdb, only in-frame clones are kept and a portion is missing. Clone size and the V and J calls come from that table; the DNA yielded D and trimming. The sample includes about 160,000 clones, roughly 90% seen only once; the top ten take about 4.8%. With 0 bases removed from V and 5 bases from J, the gap between germline ends came to 8 bases. The CDR3 is 15 amino acids. In germline, CDR1 is MNHEY, CDR2 SMNVEV (reference sequence). Recruited during active infection, patients (from Seattle) were subsequently followed longitudinally.

The chain carries TRBV27 and TRBJ1-6, with D possibly being TRBD1 (5 bases). The clonotype was recovered from a man aged 25-45 years with COVID-19, enrolled during active disease. Sequencing input: peripheral blood. The CDR3 here is CASSLSRQNNSPLHF. Here the CDR3 DNA reads TGTGCCAGCAGTTTATCAAGACAGAATAATTCACCCCTCCACTTT.